Detailed here is one TCR beta chain. Original handling: Reference gene primers were amplified, and this amplification served to estimate nucleated cell counts. Produced via immunoSEQ multiplex PCR; TCRdb's table is partial and in-frame only. V and J calls and clone size are those listed in that table; D and trimming were worked out from the DNA. This sample carries tens of thousands of clones, just over 90% of them seen once, and the ten largest clones take about 0.34%. The data were obtained in a study of blood T cell repertoires in COVID-19. For the study at large: Samples representing acute and convalescent COVID-19 were sourced from the United States, Italy and Spain.

The CDR3 runs 15 residues. Germline values: CDR1 WNHNN, CDR2 SYGVQD (reference sequence). The V segment lost 7 bases and the J segment 4 bases; nucleotides outside the gene matches: 8. V is TRBV10-1 and J is TRBJ2-1; 9 bases line up with TRBD1. The TCR originated in a man aged 50 or older with COVID-19, enrolled during active disease. Specimen: peripheral blood. CDR3 DNA: TGCGCCAGCACCGAAAGGGGACAGGGATACAATGAGCAGTTCTTC. It translates to CASTERGQGYNEQFF.